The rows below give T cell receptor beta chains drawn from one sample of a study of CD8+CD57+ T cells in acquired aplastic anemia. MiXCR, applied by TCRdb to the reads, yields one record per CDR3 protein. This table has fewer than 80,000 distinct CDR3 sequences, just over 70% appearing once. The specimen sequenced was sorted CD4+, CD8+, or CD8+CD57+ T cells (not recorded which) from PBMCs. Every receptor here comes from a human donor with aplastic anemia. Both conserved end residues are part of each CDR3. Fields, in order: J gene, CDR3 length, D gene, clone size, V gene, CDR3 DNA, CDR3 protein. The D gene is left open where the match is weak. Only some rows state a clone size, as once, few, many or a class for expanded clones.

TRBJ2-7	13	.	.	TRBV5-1	TGCGCCAGCAGCTTGGACAACACAGGGGAGCAGTACTTC	CASSLDNTGEQYF
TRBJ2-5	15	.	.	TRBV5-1	TGCGCCAGCAGCTTGGTAGGATCTAGCCTGGAGACCCAGTACTTC	CASSLVGSSLETQYF
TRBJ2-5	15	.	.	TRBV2	TGTGCCAGCAGTGAATTTGGCAGAGGCCTGGAGACCCAGTACTTC	CASSEFGRGLETQYF
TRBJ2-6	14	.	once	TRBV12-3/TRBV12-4	TGTGCCAGCACCGGCGGTGCTGGGGCCAACGTCCTGACTTTC	CASTGGAGANVLTF
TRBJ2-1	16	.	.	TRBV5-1	TGCGCCAGCAGCTTGGGACAGGTCCAAGTCTACAATGAGCAGTTCTTC	CASSLGQVQVYNEQFF
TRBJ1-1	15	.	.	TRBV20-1	TGCAGTGCTGGGAGCTCAGGGGCGATGAACACTGAAGCTTTCTTT	CSAGSSGAMNTEAFF
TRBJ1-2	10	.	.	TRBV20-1	TGCAGTGCTAGATTACGGGGGCATACTTTC	CSARLRGHTF
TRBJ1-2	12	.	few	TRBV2	TGTGCCAGCAGTGACAGGGGTAGTGGCTACACCTTC	CASSDRGSGYTF
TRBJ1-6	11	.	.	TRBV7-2	TGTGCCAGCAGTTTTATGACGTCCCTCCACTTT	CASSFMTSLHF
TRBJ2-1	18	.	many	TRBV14	TGTGCCAGCAGCCTAGGACAGCTGGTCACCGTATCCTACAATGAGCAGTTCTTC	CASSLGQLVTVSYNEQFF
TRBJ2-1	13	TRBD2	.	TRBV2	TGTGCCAGTAAGGGACTAGCGGGTTATAAGCAGTTCTTC	CASKGLAGYKQFF
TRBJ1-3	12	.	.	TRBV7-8	TGTGCCAGCTTGGGTAATGGAAACACCATATATTTT	CASLGNGNTIYF
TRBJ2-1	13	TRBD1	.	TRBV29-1	TGCAGCGGGGGTGGACAGGGTCACAATGAGCAGTTCTTC	CSGGGQGHNEQFF
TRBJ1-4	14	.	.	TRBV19	TGTGCCAGTAGTGCGGTTTCAACTAATGAAAAACTGTTTTTT	CASSAVSTNEKLFF
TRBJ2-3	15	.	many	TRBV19	TGTGCCAGTAGTATAGTTCAGGCAAGCACAGATACGCAGTATTTT	CASSIVQASTDTQYF
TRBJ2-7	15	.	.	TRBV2	TGTGCCAGCAGTAAAAGGACAGTGTATTCCTACGAGCAGTACTTC	CASSKRTVYSYEQYF
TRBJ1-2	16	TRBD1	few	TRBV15	TGTGCCACCAGCAGAGGGACAGGGGAACTAAACTATGGCTACACCTTC	CATSRGTGELNYGYTF
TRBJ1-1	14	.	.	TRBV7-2	TGTGCCAGCAGCTTAGTGGGGGCAGTCACTGAAGCTTTCTTT	CASSLVGAVTEAFF
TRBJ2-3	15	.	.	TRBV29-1	TGCAGCGTAGTGCGTCTAGATACTAGCACAGATACGCAGTATTTT	CSVVRLDTSTDTQYF
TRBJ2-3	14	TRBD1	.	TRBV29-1	TGCAGCGTTGCTTCCCGGACAGGGGTAGATACGCAGTATTTT	CSVASRTGVDTQYF
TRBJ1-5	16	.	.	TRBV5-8	TGTGCCAGCAGCCCAGGGACGGTGTATAGCAATCAGCCCCAGCATTTT	CASSPGTVYSNQPQHF
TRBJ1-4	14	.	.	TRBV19	TGTGCCAGTAGGGACGGGTCAACTAATGAAAAACTGTTTTTT	CASRDGSTNEKLFF
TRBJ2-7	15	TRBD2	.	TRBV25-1	TGTGCCAGCTCACCAGCGGGGGGCGGGTCCTACGAGCAGTACTTC	CASSPAGGGSYEQYF
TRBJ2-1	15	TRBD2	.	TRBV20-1	TGCAGTGCTAGAGATCTCGAAGCGGGAGATACTGAGCAGTTCTTC	CSARDLEAGDTEQFF
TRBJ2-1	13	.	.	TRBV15	TGTGCCGCGCAAACCGGGATTGACAATGAGCAGTTCTTC	CAAQTGIDNEQFF
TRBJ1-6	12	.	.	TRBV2	TGTGCCAGCAGCGACAACGGTTCACCCCTCCACTTT	CASSDNGSPLHF
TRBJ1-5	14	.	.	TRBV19	TGTGCCAGTAGTTCGACGGCGAGCAATCAGCCCCAGCATTTT	CASSSTASNQPQHF
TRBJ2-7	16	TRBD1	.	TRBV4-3	TGCGCCAGCAGCCAAACATACCGGGACAGCTACTACGAGCAGTACTTC	CASSQTYRDSYYEQYF
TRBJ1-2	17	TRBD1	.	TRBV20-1	TGCAGTGCTAGAGATAGGCTGAAGACAGGGACCCCCTATGGCTACACCTTC	CSARDRLKTGTPYGYTF
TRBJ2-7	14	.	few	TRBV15	TGTGCCACCAGCACCGAGGGTAACTCCTACGAGCAGTACTTC	CATSTEGNSYEQYF
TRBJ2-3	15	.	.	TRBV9	TGTGCCAGCAGCGTATCCCCGGGGCAAGGAGATACGCAGTATTTT	CASSVSPGQGDTQYF
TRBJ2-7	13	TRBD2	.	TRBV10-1	TGCGCCAGCAGTGAAACTAGCGCCTACGAGCAGTACTTC	CASSETSAYEQYF
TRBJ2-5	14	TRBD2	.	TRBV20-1	TGCAGTGCAAGACTAGCGGGGGCTAGAGAGACCCAGTACTTC	CSARLAGARETQYF
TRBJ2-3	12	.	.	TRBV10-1	TGCGCCAGCAGTGAGTTCACAGATACGCAGTATTTT	CASSEFTDTQYF
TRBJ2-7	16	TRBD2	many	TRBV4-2	TGTGCCAGCAGCCAAGTTTGGAGCGGGACCCCCTACGAGCAGTACTTC	CASSQVWSGTPYEQYF
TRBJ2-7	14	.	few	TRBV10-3	TGTGCCATCAGTGAGCCGGGACGGCTTTACGAGCAGTACTTC	CAISEPGRLYEQYF
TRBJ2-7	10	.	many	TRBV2	TGTGCCAGCAGCTCCTACGAGCAGTACTTC	CASSSYEQYF
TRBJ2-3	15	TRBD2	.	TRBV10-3	TGTGCCATCAGTGAAAGGCGGGGGTCCACAGATACGCAGTATTTT	CAISERRGSTDTQYF
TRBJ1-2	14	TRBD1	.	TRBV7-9	TGTGCCAGCAGCTTGACAGGGGGCGACTATGGCTACACCTTC	CASSLTGGDYGYTF